A selection of T cell receptor beta chains follows, all from one sample in a study of blood T cell repertoires in COVID-19. The repertoire was sequenced with immunoSEQ multiplex PCR; TCRdb's copy has only in-frame clones and lacks some. Of some 300,000 clones in the sample, more than 85% are singletons; the top ten hold over 1%. The sequenced material came from peripheral blood. These receptors originate from a man in his 70s with acute or convalescent COVID-19. Each CDR3 is given without its conserved first and last residue. The listing skips clone size in some rows; elsewhere it reads once, few, many or a size class.

J gene: TRBJ2-1
CDR3 length: 13
V gene: TRBV28
clone size: -
CDR3 protein: ASGTGTRVGNEQF

J gene: TRBJ1-2
CDR3 length: 12
V gene: TRBV19
clone size: once
CDR3 protein: ASKEEGTYYGYT

J gene: TRBJ1-5
CDR3 length: 14
V gene: TRBV10-3
clone size: -
CDR3 protein: AISDSRQGSNQPQH

J gene: TRBJ2-3
CDR3 length: 13
V gene: TRBV28
clone size: once
CDR3 protein: ASSLLAGVADTQY

J gene: TRBJ1-2
CDR3 length: 10
V gene: TRBV4-2
clone size: -
CDR3 protein: ASSQGNYGYT

J gene: TRBJ2-7
CDR3 length: 12
V gene: TRBV28
clone size: -
CDR3 protein: ASSFSGKDYEQY

J gene: TRBJ1-1
CDR3 length: 11
V gene: TRBV19
clone size: -
CDR3 protein: ASNTGGGTEAF

J gene: TRBJ1-4
CDR3 length: 14
V gene: TRBV19
clone size: -
CDR3 protein: ASSTRTVTTNEKLF

J gene: TRBJ2-1
CDR3 length: 9
V gene: TRBV25-1
clone size: many
CDR3 protein: ASSAYYEQF

J gene: TRBJ2-3
CDR3 length: 14
V gene: TRBV18
clone size: -
CDR3 protein: ASSPRLAGGPDTQY

J gene: TRBJ1-4
CDR3 length: 15
V gene: TRBV4-3
clone size: -
CDR3 protein: ASSQQSLTMNNEKLF

J gene: TRBJ2-5
CDR3 length: 14
V gene: TRBV4-2
clone size: few
CDR3 protein: ASSQELAGVQETQY

J gene: TRBJ2-2
CDR3 length: 13
V gene: TRBV25-1
clone size: few
CDR3 protein: ASREGQGGTGELF

J gene: TRBJ2-5
CDR3 length: 13
V gene: TRBV11-1
clone size: -
CDR3 protein: ASSLGAAGAETQY

J gene: TRBJ2-1
CDR3 length: 15
V gene: TRBV5-1
clone size: -
CDR3 protein: ASSLAVGSRPYNEQF

J gene: TRBJ1-1
CDR3 length: 12
V gene: TRBV5-5
clone size: -
CDR3 protein: ASSLVPGNTEAF

J gene: TRBJ1-1
CDR3 length: 12
V gene: TRBV11-1
clone size: -
CDR3 protein: ASSLAHAGTEAF

J gene: TRBJ1-4
CDR3 length: 12
V gene: TRBV6-6
clone size: few
CDR3 protein: ASRNRQGSEKLF

J gene: TRBJ1-6
CDR3 length: 11
V gene: TRBV6-5
clone size: -
CDR3 protein: ASSSVLGARLH

J gene: TRBJ2-7
CDR3 length: 14
V gene: TRBV15
clone size: -
CDR3 protein: ATSRDWSGQVGGQY

J gene: TRBJ2-2
CDR3 length: 15
V gene: TRBV6-1
clone size: once
CDR3 protein: ASSERLAGEFSGELF

J gene: TRBJ1-2
CDR3 length: 13
V gene: TRBV27
clone size: -
CDR3 protein: ASRRPGPIGYGYT

J gene: TRBJ1-2
CDR3 length: 13
V gene: TRBV27
clone size: once
CDR3 protein: ASSRDSRGGYGYT

J gene: TRBJ2-5
CDR3 length: 14
V gene: TRBV3-1/TRBV3-2
clone size: -
CDR3 protein: ASSQGRAGVWETQY

J gene: TRBJ2-1
CDR3 length: 12
V gene: TRBV18
clone size: once
CDR3 protein: ASSADRGYNEQF

J gene: TRBJ1-2
CDR3 length: 13
V gene: TRBV11-2
clone size: -
CDR3 protein: ASSLGQGGGYGYT

J gene: TRBJ2-7
CDR3 length: 10
V gene: TRBV7-9
clone size: few
CDR3 protein: ASSRTGLEQY

J gene: TRBJ2-7
CDR3 length: 13
V gene: TRBV5-1
clone size: -
CDR3 protein: ASSLLTGGAYEQY

J gene: TRBJ2-6
CDR3 length: 15
V gene: TRBV24-1
clone size: -
CDR3 protein: ATSDPTGADGANVLT

J gene: TRBJ2-5
CDR3 length: 11
V gene: TRBV2
clone size: -
CDR3 protein: ASSDRYQETQY

J gene: TRBJ2-7
CDR3 length: 12
V gene: TRBV19
clone size: -
CDR3 protein: ASSQQGTTYEQY

J gene: TRBJ1-1
CDR3 length: 12
V gene: TRBV27
clone size: -
CDR3 protein: ASRVAGLNTEAF

J gene: TRBJ2-7
CDR3 length: 12
V gene: TRBV28
clone size: -
CDR3 protein: ASSAGGGLYEQY

J gene: TRBJ2-2
CDR3 length: 12
V gene: TRBV6-2/TRBV6-3
clone size: -
CDR3 protein: ASSPDRGQRELF

J gene: TRBJ1-2
CDR3 length: 12
V gene: TRBV28
clone size: -
CDR3 protein: ASSRVRGAHGYT

J gene: TRBJ2-3
CDR3 length: 12
V gene: TRBV2
clone size: -
CDR3 protein: ASSEGGGTDTQY

J gene: TRBJ1-2
CDR3 length: 12
V gene: TRBV9
clone size: -
CDR3 protein: ASKREDTANGYT

J gene: TRBJ2-1
CDR3 length: 13
V gene: TRBV7-6
clone size: -
CDR3 protein: ASSLGGRRYNEQF

J gene: TRBJ1-1
CDR3 length: 9
V gene: TRBV25-1
clone size: once
CDR3 protein: ASSETGLAF

J gene: TRBJ1-5
CDR3 length: 13
V gene: TRBV2
clone size: -
CDR3 protein: ASSETGNSYQPQH

J gene: TRBJ2-1
CDR3 length: 12
V gene: TRBV4-2
clone size: -
CDR3 protein: ASSSGQGAEEQF

J gene: TRBJ2-1
CDR3 length: 13
V gene: TRBV18
clone size: -
CDR3 protein: ASSTGTGYVVEQF

J gene: TRBJ2-3
CDR3 length: 12
V gene: TRBV7-2
clone size: -
CDR3 protein: ASSRGTNTDTQY

J gene: TRBJ2-1
CDR3 length: 13
V gene: TRBV4-2
clone size: once
CDR3 protein: ASSQLGQGAPKQF

J gene: TRBJ1-1
CDR3 length: 15
V gene: TRBV6-1
clone size: -
CDR3 protein: ASSEAWESARNTEAF

J gene: TRBJ2-2
CDR3 length: 14
V gene: TRBV6-5
clone size: -
CDR3 protein: ASSYRVTTGTGELF

J gene: TRBJ2-7
CDR3 length: 13
V gene: TRBV27
clone size: -
CDR3 protein: AKHPPTGESYEQY

J gene: TRBJ1-4
CDR3 length: 13
V gene: TRBV6-5
clone size: -
CDR3 protein: ASSYEGATNEKLF

J gene: TRBJ2-3
CDR3 length: 11
V gene: TRBV6-5
clone size: -
CDR3 protein: ASRGTGSDTQY

J gene: TRBJ1-4
CDR3 length: 15
V gene: TRBV4-3
clone size: -
CDR3 protein: ASSQVRTGTGNEKLF

J gene: TRBJ1-2
CDR3 length: 11
V gene: TRBV6-5
clone size: -
CDR3 protein: ASSYSEGYGYT

J gene: TRBJ2-7
CDR3 length: 14
V gene: TRBV4-2
clone size: -
CDR3 protein: ASSQELRTSGYEQY

J gene: TRBJ1-4
CDR3 length: 13
V gene: TRBV5-1
clone size: -
CDR3 protein: ASSLDGFEGEKLF

J gene: TRBJ2-3
CDR3 length: 12
V gene: TRBV5-1
clone size: -
CDR3 protein: ASSPGTGGDTQY

J gene: TRBJ2-7
CDR3 length: 17
V gene: TRBV5-1
clone size: -
CDR3 protein: ASSLATGTSGGPAYEQY